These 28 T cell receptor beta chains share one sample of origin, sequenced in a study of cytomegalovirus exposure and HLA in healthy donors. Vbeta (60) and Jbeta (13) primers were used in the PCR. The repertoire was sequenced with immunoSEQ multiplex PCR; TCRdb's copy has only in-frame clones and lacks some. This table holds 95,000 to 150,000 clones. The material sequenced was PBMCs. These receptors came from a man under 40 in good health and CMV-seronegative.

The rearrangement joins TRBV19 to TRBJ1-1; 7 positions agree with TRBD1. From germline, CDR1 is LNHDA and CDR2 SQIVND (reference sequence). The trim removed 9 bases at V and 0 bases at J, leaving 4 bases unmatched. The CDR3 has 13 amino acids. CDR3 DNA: TGTGCCAGCCAGGGACAGCTGAACACTGAAGCTTTCTTT. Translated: CASQGQLNTEAFF.

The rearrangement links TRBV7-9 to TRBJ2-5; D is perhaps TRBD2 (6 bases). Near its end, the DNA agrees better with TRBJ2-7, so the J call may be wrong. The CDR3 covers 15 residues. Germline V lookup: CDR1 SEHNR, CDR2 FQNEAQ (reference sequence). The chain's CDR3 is CASSLVSGRRGEQYF. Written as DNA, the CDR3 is TGTGCCAGCAGCTTGGTGAGCGGGCGAAGGGGCGAGCAGTACTTC.

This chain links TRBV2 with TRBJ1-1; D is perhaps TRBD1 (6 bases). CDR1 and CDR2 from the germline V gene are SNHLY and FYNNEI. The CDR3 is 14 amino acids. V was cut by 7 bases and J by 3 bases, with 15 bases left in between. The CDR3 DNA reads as TGTGCCAGCAAGAGATCTTACAGGGACACTGAAGCTTTCTTT. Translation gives CASKRSYRDTEAFF.

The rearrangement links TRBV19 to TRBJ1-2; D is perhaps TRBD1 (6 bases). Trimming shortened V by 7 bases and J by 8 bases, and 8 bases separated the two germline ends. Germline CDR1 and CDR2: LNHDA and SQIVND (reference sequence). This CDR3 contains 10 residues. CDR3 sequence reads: CASTGAGYTF. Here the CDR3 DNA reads TGTGCCAGTACAGGGGCGGGCTACACCTTC. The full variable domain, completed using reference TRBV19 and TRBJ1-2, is DGGITQSPKYLFRKEGQNVTLSCEQNLNHDAMYWYRQDPGQGLRLIYYSQIVNDFQKGDIAEGYSVSREKKESFPLTVTSAQKNPTAFYLCASTGAGYTFGSGTRLTVV.

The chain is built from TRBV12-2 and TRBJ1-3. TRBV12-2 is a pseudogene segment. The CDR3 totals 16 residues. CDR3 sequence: CASRSPGLSSGNTIYF. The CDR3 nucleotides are TGTGCAAGTCGCTCGCCCGGACTGAGCTCTGGAAACACCATATATTTT.

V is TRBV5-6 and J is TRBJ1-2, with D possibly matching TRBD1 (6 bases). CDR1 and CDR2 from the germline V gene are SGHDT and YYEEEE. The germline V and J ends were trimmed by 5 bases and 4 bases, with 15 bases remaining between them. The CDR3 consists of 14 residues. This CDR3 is CASSLQGVFYGYTF. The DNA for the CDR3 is TGTGCCAGCAGTTTACAGGGTGTGTTCTATGGCTACACCTTC.

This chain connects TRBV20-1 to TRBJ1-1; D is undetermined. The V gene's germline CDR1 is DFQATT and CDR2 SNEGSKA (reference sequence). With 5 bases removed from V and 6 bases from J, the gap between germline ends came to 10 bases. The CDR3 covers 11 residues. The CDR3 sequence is CSAGEVAEAFF. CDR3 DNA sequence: TGCAGTGCTGGGGAGGTCGCTGAAGCTTTCTTT.

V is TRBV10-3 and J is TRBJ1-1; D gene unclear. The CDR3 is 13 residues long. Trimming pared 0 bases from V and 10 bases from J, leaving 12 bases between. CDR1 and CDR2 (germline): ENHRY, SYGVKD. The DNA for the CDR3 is TGTGCCATCAGTGAGTCGACACTGCCGCCAGCTTTCTTT. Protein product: CAISESTLPPAFF.

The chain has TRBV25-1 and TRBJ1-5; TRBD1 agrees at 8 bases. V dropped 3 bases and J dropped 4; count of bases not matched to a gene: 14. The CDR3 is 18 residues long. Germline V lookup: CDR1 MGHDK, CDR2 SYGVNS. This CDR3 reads CASSDRGQGDGINQPQHF. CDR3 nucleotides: TGTGCCAGCAGTGACAGGGGGCAGGGAGATGGAATTAATCAGCCCCAGCATTTT.

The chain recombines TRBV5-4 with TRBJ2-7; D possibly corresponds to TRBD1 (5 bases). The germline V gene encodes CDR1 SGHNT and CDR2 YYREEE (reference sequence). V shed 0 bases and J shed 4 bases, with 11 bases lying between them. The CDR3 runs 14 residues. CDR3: CASSLGGREYEQYF. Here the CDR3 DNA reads TGTGCCAGCAGCTTGGGCGGCAGGGAATACGAGCAGTACTTC.

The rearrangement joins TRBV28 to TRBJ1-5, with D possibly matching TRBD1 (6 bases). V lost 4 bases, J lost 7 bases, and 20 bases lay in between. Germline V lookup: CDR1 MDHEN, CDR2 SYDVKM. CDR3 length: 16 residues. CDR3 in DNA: TGTGCCAGCAGTTCACGGGGAACAGGGTACTCCCAGCCCCAGCATTTT. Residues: CASSSRGTGYSQPQHF.

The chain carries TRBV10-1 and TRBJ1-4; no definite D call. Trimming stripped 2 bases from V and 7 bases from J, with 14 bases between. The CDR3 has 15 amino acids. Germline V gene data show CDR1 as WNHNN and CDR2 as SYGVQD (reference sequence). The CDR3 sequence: CASSEMVGSGEKLFF. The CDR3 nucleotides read TGCGCCAGCAGTGAGATGGTCGGGAGTGGTGAAAAACTGTTTTTT.

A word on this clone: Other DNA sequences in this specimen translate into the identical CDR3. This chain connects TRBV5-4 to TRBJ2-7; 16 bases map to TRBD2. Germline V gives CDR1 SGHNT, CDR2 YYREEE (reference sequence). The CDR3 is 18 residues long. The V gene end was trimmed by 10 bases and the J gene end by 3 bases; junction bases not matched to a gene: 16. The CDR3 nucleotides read TGTGCCGCGGGGACTAGCGGGAGGGGCCCAATGGACGTCTACGAGCAGTACTTC. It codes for CAAGTSGRGPMDVYEQYF.

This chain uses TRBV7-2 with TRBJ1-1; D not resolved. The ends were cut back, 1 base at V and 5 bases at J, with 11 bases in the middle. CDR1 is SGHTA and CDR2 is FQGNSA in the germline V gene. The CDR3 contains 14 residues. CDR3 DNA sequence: TGTGCCAGCAGCTTAGAGGCAGGTGAGACTGAAGCTTTCTTT. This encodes CASSLEAGETEAFF.

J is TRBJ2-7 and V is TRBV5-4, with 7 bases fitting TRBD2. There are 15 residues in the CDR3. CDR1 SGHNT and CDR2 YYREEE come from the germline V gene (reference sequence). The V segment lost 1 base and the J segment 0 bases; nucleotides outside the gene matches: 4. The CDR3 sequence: CASSLQLASSYEQYF. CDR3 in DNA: TGTGCCAGCAGCTTGCAACTAGCGAGCTCCTACGAGCAGTACTTC.

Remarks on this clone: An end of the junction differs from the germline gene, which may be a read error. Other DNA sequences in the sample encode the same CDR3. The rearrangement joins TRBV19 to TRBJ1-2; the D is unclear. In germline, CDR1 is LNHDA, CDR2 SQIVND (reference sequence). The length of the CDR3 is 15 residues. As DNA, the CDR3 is TGTGCCAGTAGTATAACTCGGGTGCGCAACTACGGCTACACCTTC. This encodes CASSITRVRNYGYTF.

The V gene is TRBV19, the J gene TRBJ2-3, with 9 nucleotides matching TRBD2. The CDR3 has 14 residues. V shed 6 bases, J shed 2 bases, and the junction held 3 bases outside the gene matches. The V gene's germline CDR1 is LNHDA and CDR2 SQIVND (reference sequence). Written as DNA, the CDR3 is TGTGCCAGTAGGGCGGGAGGGAACACAGATACGCAGTATTTT. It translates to CASRAGGNTDTQYF.

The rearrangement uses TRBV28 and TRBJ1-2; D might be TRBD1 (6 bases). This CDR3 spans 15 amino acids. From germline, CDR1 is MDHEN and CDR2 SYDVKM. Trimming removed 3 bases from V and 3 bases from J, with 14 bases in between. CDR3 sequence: CASSFPRGHHYGYTF. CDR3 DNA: TGTGCCAGCAGTTTCCCTAGGGGACACCACTATGGCTACACCTTC.

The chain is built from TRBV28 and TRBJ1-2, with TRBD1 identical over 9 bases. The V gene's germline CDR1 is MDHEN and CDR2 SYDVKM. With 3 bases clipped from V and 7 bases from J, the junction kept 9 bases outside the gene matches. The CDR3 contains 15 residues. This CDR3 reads CASSFAGTGIAGYTF. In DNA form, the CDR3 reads TGTGCCAGCAGTTTTGCCGGGACAGGGATCGCTGGCTACACCTTC.

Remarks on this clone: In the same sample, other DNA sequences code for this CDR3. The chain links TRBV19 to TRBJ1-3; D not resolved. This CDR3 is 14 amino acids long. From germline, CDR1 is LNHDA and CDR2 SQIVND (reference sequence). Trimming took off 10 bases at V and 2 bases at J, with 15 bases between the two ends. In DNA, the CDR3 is TGTGCCACCTCACCGAGAGGCGCTGGAAACACCATATATTTT. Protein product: CATSPRGAGNTIYF.

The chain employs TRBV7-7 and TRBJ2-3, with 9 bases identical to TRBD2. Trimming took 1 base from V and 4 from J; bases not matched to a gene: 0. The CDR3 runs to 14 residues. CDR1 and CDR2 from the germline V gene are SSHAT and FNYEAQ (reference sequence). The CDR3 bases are TGTGCCAGCAGCTTAGGACTAGCGGCAGATACGCAGTATTTT. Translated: CASSLGLAADTQYF.

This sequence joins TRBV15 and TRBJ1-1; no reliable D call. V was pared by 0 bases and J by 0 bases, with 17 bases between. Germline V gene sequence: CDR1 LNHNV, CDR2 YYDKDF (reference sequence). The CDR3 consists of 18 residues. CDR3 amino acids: CATSRDSGWGWMNTEAFF. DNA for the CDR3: TGTGCCACCAGCAGAGATTCGGGGTGGGGTTGGATGAACACTGAAGCTTTCTTT.

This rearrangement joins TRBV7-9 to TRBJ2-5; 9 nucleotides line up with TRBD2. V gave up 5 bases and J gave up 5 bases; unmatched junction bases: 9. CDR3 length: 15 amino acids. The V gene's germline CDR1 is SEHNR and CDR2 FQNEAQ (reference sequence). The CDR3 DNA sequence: TGTGCCAGCAGCGAAAGACTAGCGGTTGCGGAGACCCAGTACTTC. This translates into CASSERLAVAETQYF.

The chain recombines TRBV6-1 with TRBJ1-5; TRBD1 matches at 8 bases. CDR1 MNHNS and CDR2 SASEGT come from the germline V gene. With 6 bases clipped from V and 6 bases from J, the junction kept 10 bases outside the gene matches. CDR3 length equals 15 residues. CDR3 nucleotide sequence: TGTGCCAGCAGCCTAGAGGACAGGGACCGTCAGCCCCAGCATTTT. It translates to CASSLEDRDRQPQHF.

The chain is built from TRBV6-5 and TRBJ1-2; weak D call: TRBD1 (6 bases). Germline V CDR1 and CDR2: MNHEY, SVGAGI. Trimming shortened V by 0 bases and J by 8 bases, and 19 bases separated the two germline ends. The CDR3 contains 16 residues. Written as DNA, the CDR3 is TGTGCCAGCAGTTACTCCAATCCGAACAGGGAAAGCGGCTACACCTTC. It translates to CASSYSNPNRESGYTF.

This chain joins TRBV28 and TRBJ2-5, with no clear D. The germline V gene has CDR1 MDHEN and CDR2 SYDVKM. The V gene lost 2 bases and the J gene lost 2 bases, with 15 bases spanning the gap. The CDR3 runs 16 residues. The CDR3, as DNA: TGTGCCAGCAGTTTAATTTTCCCAGTACCACAAGAGACCCAGTACTTC. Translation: CASSLIFPVPQETQYF.

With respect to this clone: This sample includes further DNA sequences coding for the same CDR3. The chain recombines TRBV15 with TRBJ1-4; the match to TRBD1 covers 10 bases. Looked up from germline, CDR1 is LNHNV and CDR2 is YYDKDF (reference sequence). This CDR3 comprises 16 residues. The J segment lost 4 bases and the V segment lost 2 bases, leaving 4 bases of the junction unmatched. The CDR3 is CATSRPGTGDNEKLFF. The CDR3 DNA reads TGTGCCACCAGCAGACCTGGGACAGGGGATAATGAAAAACTGTTTTTT.

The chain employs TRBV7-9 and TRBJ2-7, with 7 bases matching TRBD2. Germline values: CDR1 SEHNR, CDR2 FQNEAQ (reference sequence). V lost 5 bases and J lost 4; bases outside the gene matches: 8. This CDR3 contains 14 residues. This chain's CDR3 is CASSQRLAPYEQYF. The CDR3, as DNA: TGTGCCAGCAGCCAAAGACTAGCTCCGTACGAGCAGTACTTC.